This TCR beta chain was profiled in a study of early stage breast cancer tumors. Overall study: The ER+/PR+/HER2- tumors included 7 or 8 ductal and four lobular carcinomas.

Remarks on this clone: What it binds is unknown.

Notes on the study in general: Tumors had roughly 2.4-fold higher T cell density and higher clonality than adjacent normal breast tissue. Comparing each tissue with blood distinguished tumor from normal in about 90% of the 16 patients.

Using immunoSEQ multiplex PCR, the repertoire was profiled, and TCRdb retains in-frame clones only, with some absent. The sample records some 30,000 clones, about 83% being singletons. CDR3 length: 15 amino acids. Looked up from germline, CDR1 is SGHTA and CDR2 is FQGNSA. V was pared by 8 bases and J by 5 bases, with 5 bases of the junction left unmatched. The sequence was obtained from a person in their fifties with breast cancer. Sequencing was carried out using blood. The chain uses TRBV7-2 and TRBJ2-3, with 15 bases that match TRBD2. CDR3 nucleotide sequence: TGTGCCAGCTGGGGACTAGCGGGAGGTGGAGATACGCAGTATTTT. This encodes CASWGLAGGGDTQYF.